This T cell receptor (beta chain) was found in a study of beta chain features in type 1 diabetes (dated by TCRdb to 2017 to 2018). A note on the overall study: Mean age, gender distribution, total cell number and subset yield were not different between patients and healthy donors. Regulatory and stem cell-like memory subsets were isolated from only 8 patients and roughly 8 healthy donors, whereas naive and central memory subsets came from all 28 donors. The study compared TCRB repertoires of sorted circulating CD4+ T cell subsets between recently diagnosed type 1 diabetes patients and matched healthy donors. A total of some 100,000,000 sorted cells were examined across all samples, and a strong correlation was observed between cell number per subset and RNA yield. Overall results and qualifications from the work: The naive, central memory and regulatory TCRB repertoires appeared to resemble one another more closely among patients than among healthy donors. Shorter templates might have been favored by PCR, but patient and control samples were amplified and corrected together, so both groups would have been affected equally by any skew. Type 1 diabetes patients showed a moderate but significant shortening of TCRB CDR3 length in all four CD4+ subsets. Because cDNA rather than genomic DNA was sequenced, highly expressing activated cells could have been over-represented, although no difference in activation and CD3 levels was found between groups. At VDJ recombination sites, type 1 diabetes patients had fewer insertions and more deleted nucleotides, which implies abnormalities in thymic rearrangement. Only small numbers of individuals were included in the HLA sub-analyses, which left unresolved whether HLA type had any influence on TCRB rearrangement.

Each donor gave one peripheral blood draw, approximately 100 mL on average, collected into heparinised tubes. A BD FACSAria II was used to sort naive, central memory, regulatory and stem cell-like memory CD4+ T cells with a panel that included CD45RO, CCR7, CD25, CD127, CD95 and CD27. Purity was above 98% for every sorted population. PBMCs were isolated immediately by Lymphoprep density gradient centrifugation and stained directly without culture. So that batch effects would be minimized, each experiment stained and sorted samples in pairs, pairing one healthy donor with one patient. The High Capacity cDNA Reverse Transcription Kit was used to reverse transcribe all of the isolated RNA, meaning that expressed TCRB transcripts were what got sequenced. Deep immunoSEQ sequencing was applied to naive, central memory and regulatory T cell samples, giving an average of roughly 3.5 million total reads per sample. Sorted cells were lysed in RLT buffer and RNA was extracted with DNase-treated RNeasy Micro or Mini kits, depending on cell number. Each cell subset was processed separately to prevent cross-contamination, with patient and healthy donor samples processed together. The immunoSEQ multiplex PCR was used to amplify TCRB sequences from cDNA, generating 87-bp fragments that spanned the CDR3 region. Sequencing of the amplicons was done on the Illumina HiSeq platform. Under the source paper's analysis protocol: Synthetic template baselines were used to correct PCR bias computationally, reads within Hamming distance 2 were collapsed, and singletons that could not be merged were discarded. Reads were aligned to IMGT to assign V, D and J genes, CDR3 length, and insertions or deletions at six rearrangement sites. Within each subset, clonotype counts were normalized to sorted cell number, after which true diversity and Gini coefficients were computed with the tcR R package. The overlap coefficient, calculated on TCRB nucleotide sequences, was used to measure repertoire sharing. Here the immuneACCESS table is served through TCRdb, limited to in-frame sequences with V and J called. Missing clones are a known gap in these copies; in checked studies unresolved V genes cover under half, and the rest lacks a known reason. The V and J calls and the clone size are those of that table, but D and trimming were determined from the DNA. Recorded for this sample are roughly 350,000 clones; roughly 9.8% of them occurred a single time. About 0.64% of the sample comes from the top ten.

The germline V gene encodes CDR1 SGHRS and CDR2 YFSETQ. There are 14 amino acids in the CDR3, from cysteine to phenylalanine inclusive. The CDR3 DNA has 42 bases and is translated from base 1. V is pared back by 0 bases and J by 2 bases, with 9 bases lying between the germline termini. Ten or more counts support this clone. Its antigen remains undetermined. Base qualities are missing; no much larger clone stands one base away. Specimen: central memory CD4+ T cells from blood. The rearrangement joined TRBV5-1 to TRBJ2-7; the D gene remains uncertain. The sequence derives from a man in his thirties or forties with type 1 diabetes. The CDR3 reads CASSLDGIAYEQYF. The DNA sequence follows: TGCGCCAGCAGCTTGGACGGCATCGCCTACGAGCAGTACTTC.